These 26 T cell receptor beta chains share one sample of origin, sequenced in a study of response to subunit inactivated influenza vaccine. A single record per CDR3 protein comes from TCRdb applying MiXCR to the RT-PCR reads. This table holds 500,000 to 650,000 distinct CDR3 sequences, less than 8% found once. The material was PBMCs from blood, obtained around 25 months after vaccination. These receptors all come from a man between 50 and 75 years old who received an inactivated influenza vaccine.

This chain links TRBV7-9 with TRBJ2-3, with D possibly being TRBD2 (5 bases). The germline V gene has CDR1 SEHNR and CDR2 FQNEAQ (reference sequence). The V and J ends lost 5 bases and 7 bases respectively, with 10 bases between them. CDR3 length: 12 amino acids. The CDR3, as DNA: TGTGCCAGCAGCGCTAGCTCGAATACGCAGTATTTT. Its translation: CASSASSNTQYF.

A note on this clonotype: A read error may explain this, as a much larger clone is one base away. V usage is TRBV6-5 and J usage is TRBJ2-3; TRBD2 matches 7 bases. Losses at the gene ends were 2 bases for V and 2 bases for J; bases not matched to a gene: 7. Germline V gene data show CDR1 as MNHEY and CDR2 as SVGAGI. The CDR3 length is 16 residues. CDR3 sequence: CASSYGEGIFTDTQYF. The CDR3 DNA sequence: TGTGCCAGCAGTTACGGGGAGGGAATTTTCACAGATACGCAGTATTTT.

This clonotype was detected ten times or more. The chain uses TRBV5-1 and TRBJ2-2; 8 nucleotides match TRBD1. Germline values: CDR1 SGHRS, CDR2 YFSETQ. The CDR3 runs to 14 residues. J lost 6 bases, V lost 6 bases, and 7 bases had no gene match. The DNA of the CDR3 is TGCGCCAGCACCTCCGGGACAGGCCCCGGGGAGCTGTTTTTT. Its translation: CASTSGTGPGELFF. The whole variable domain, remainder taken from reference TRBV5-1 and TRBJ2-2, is KAGVTQTPRYLIKTRGQQVTLSCSPISGHRSVSWYQQTPGQGLQFLFEYFSETQRNKGNFPGRFSGRQFSNSRSEMNVSTLELGDSALYLCASTSGTGPGELFFGEGSRLTVL.

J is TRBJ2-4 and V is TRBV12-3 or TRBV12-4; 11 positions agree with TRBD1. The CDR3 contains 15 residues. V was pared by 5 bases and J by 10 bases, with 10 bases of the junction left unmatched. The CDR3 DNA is TGTGCCAGCAGTCGGGGACAGGGGGGGATCGGTATTCAGTACTTC. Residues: CASSRGQGGIGIQYF.

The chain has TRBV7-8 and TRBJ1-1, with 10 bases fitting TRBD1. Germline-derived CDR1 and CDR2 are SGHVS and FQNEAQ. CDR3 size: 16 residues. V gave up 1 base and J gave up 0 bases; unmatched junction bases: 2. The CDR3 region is CASSLGGTGVNTEAFF. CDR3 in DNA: TGTGCCAGCAGCTTAGGGGGGACAGGGGTGAACACTGAAGCTTTCTTT. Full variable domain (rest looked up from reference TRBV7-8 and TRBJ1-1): GAGVSQSPRYKVAKRGQDVALRCDPISGHVSLFWYQQALGQGPEFLTYFQNEAQLDKSGLPSDRFFAERPEGSVSTLKIQRTQQEDSAVYLCASSLGGTGVNTEAFFGQGTRLTVV.

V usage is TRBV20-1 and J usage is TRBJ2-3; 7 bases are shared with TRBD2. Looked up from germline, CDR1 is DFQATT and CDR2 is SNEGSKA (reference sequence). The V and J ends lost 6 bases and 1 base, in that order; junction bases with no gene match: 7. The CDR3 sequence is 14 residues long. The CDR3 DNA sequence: TGCAGTGCGAGCCCGGGGGGAGGCACAGATACGCAGTATTTT. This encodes CSASPGGGTDTQYF.

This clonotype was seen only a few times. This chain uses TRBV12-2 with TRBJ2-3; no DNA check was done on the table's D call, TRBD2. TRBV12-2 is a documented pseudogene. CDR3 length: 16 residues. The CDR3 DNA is TGTGCAAGTCGCTTAGGACTAGCGGGAACCACAGATACGCAGTATTTT. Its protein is CASRLGLAGTTDTQYF.

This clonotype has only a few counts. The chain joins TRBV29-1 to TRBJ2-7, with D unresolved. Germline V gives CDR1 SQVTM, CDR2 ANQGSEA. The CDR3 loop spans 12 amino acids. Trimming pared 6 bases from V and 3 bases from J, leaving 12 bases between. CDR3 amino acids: CSVSKDRYEQYF. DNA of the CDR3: TGCAGCGTATCGAAAGACCGCTACGAGCAGTACTTC.

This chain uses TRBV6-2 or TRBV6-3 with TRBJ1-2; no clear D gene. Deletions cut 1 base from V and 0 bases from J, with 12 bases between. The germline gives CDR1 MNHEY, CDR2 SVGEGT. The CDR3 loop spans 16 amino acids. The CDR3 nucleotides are TGTGCCAGCAGTTACTGGGCAGTACCCCCTAACTATGGCTACACCTTC. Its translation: CASSYWAVPPNYGYTF.

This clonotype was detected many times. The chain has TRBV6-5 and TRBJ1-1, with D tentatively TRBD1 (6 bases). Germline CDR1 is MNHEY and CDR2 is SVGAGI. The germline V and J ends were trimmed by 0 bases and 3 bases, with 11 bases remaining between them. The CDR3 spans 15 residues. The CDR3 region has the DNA TGTGCCAGCAGTTACTCGTACAGGGCCGACACTGAAGCTTTCTTT. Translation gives CASSYSYRADTEAFF.

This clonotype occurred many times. The CDR3 region has the DNA TGTGCCAGCAGCCGAGGGCGCGGAGCAAGCAATCAGCCCCAGCATTTT. It encodes CASSRGRGASNQPQHF. The V and J genes are TRBV3-1 and TRBJ1-5; D is undetermined. The V end lost 4 bases, the J end lost 1 base, and 14 bases lay between the germline ends. This CDR3 has 16 amino acids. In germline, CDR1 is LGHDT, CDR2 YNNKEL (reference sequence).

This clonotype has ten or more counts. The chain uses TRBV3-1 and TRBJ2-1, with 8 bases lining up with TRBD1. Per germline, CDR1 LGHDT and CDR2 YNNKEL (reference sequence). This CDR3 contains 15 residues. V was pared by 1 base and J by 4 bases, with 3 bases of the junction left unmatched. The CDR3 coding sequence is TGTGCCAGCAGCCAAGGCAGGGGGCTTTACAATGAGCAGTTCTTC. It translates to CASSQGRGLYNEQFF.

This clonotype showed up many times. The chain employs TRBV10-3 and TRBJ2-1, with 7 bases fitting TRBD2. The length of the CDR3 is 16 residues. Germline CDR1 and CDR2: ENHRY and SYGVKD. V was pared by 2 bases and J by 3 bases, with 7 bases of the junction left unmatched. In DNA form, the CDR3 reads TGTGCCATCAGTGAGCTCCAGCGGGGTATCTACAATGAGCAGTTCTTC. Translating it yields CAISELQRGIYNEQFF.

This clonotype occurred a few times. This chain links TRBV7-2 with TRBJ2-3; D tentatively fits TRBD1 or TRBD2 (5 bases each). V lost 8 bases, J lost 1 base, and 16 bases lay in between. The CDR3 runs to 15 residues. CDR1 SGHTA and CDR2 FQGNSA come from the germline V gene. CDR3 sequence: CASGGWVGGTDTQYF. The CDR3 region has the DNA TGTGCCAGCGGGGGTTGGGTGGGGGGCACAGATACGCAGTATTTT.

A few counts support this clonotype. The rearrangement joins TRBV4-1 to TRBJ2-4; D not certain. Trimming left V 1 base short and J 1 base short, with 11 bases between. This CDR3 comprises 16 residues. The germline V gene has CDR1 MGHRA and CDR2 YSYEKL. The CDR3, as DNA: TGCGCCAGCAGCCAAGTTGCTATGGTGGCCAAAAACATTCAGTACTTC. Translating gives CASSQVAMVAKNIQYF.

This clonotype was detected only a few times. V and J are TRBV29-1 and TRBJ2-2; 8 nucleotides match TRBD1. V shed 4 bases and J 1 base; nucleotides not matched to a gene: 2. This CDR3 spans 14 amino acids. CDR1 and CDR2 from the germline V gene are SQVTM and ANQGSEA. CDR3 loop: CSVGTGLNTGELFF. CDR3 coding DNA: TGCAGCGTTGGGACAGGGCTGAACACCGGGGAGCTGTTTTTT.

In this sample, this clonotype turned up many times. The CDR3 protein is CASSLTDVYEQYF. The CDR3 coding sequence is TGTGCCAGCAGCTTAACTGATGTCTACGAGCAGTACTTC. This chain connects TRBV11-2 to TRBJ2-7, with no clear D. Trimming pared 2 bases from V and 3 bases from J, leaving 8 bases between. CDR1 and CDR2 from the germline V gene are SGHAT and FQNNGV. The CDR3 covers 13 residues. The entire variable domain, with the rest obtained from reference TRBV11-2 and TRBJ2-7, is as follows: EAGVAQSPRYKIIEKRQSVAFWCNPISGHATLYWYQQILGQGPKLLIQFQNNGVVDDSQLPKDRFSAERLKGVDSTLKIQPAKLEDSAVYLCASSLTDVYEQYFGPGTRLTVT.

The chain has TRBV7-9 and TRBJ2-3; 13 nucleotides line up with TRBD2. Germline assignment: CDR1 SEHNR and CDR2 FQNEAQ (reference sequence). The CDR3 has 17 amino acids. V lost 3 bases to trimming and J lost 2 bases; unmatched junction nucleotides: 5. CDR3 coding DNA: TGTGCCAGCAGCTTGATCGGGACTAGCGGGGCCACAGATACGCAGTATTTT. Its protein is CASSLIGTSGATDTQYF.

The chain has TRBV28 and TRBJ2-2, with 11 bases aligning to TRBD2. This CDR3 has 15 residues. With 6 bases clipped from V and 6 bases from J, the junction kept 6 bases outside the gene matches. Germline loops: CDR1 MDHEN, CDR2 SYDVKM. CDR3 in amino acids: CASRLAGVGAGELFF. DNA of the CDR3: TGTGCCAGCAGACTAGCGGGAGTTGGGGCCGGGGAGCTGTTTTTT.

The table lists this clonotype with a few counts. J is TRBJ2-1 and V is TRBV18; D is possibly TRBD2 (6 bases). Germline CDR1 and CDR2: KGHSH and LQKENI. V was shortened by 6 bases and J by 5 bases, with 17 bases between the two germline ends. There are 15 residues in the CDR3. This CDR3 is CASSSLRDSDNEQFF. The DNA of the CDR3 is TGTGCCAGCTCCTCACTTCGGGACTCAGACAATGAGCAGTTCTTC.

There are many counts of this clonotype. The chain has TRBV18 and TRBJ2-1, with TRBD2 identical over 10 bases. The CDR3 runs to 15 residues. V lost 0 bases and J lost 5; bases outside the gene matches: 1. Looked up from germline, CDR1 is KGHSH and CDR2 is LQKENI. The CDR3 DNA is TGTGCCAGCTCACCACCGGGGACTAGCGACAATGAGCAGTTCTTC. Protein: CASSPPGTSDNEQFF.

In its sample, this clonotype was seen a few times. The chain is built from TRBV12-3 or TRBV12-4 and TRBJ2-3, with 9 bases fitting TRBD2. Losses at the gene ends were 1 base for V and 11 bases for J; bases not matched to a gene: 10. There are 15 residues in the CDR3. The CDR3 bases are TGTGCCAGCAGTTTAGAAGGCGGGGGGGGCCAATTGCAGTATTTT. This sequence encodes CASSLEGGGGQLQYF.

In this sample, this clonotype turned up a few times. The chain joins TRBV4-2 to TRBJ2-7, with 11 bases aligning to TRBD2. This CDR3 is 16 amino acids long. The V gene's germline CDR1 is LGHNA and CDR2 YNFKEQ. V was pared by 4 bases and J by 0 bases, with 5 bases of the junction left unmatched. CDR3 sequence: CASSLYSGGDSYEQYF. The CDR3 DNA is TGTGCCAGCAGCCTGTATAGCGGGGGGGACTCCTACGAGCAGTACTTC.

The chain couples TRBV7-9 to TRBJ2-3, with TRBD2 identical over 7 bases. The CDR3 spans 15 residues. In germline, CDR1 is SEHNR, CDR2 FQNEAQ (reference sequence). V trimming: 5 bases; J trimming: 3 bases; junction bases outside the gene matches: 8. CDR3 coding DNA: TGTGCCAGCAGCCAGTGGGGGGGAACTACAGATACGCAGTATTTT. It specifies CASSQWGGTTDTQYF.

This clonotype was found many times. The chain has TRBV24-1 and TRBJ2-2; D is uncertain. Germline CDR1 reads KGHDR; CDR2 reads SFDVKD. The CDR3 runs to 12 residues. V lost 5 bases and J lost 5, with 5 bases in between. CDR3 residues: CATSGSTGELFF. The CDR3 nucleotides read TGTGCCACCAGTGGAAGTACCGGGGAGCTGTTTTTT.

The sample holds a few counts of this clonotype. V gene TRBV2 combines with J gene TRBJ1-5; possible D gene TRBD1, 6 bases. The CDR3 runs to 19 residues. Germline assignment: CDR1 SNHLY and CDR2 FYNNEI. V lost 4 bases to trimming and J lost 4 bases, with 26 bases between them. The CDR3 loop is CASSASLFRRGSRNQPQHF. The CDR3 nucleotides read TGTGCCAGCAGTGCCTCCCTCTTTCGCAGGGGAAGTAGGAATCAGCCCCAGCATTTT.